This T cell receptor (beta chain) was identified during a study of blood T cell repertoires in COVID-19. Overall study context: The United States, Italy and Spain supplied acute and convalescent COVID-19 samples.

Methods used by the authors: From reference gene primer amplification, estimates of nucleated cell counts were derived. Assay used: immunoSEQ multiplex PCR; TCRdb lists only in-frame clones, some missing. The V and J calls and clone size come from that table; D and trimming were worked out from the DNA. The table shows about 290,000 clones, with roughly 90% occurring only once. Those who participated ranged in age from about 18 to 89 years and resided in approximately 26 US areas. Clinical histories supplied by participants themselves formed the basis of cohort assignment. CDR1 is SGDLS and CDR2 is YYNGEE in the germline V gene. The CDR3 is 16 amino acids. Germline trimming cut 0 bases from V and 4 bases from J; bases unmatched to any gene: 6.

The source is a woman in her thirties or forties who had recovered from COVID-19. The chain is built from TRBV9 and TRBJ2-1, with 8 nucleotides matching TRBD2. Sequencing was carried out using PBMCs or T cells enriched from blood (not recorded which). The chain's CDR3 is CASSVGGGGTYNEQFF. CDR3 in DNA: TGTGCCAGCAGCGTAGGTGGCGGGGGGACGTACAATGAGCAGTTCTTC.